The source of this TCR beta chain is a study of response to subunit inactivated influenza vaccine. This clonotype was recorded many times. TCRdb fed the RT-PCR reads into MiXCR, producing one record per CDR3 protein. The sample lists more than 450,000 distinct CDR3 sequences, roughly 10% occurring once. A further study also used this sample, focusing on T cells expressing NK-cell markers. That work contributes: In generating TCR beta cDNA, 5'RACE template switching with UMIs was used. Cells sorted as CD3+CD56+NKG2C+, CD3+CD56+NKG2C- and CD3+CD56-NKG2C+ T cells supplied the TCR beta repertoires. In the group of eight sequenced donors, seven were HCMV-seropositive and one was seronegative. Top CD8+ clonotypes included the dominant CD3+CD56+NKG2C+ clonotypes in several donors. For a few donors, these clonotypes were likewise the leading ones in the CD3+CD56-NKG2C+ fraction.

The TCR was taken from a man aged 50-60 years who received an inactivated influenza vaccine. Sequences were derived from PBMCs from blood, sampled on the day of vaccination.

CDR3 protein: CASSLVMREAFF. In DNA form, the CDR3 reads TGTGCCAGCAGCTTAGTCATGAGGGAAGCTTTCTTT. The chain employs TRBV5-5 and TRBJ1-1; D uncertain. The CDR3 sequence is 12 residues long. Trimming left V 2 bases short and J 8 bases short, with 10 bases between. In germline, CDR1 is SGHKS, CDR2 YYEKEE (reference sequence).